The T cell receptor beta chain under discussion was sequenced for a study of glioma-infiltrating T cells (dated by TCRdb to about 2016). With respect to the entire study: Glioma tissue, non-neoplastic brain tissue and matched peripheral blood mononuclear cells were used as sources from which TCR alpha- and beta-chain repertoires were sequenced. Three low-grade glioma patients, 7 or 8 primary glioblastoma patients and three non-glioma patients contributing non-neoplastic brain tissue were included in the paired cohort. Each tissue-infiltrating repertoire was compared with the same patient's peripheral blood repertoire to measure divergence between tissue and blood T-cell populations. What the study reported, not specific to this receptor: VJ-independent divergence between tissue and blood was lower than expected in non-neoplastic patients but higher than expected in all gliomas, particularly low-grade gliomas. The group comparisons were based on small numbers of patients: three non-neoplastic, three low-grade glioma and about eight glioblastoma patients. Only a very small number of CDR3 sequences turned up in both tissue and blood, a result put down to high CDR3 diversity combined with limited sampling.

TCR alpha and beta CDR3 regions were amplified with the iRepertoire nested amplicon-rescue multiplex PCR (arm-PCR) platform from RNA. The input for one-step reverse transcription and amplification was roughly 100-450 ng of either tissue mRNA or PBMC total RNA. After bead purification, a secondary multiplex PCR added Illumina adapters, and libraries were gel-purified between 200 and 400 bp. Demultiplexing relied on internal 6-nucleotide barcodes carried by the libraries. Sequencing of libraries was performed on an Illumina MiSeq with 2x220 or 2x250 nucleotide paired-end reads. The study's processing was this. FLASH 1.2.11 was used to merge paired reads, and BWA-MEM then aligned the reads to the GRCh37 human genome before TRA and TRB reads were extracted. V and J assignment used an IMGT-derived reference of cassette sequences and CDR3 motifs that included pseudogenes. Reads were translated in three frames, and productive CDR3s were defined by a C…FGXG motif without stop codons. A clonotype was defined as a unique combination of a V-J cassette pair and a CDR3 amino acid sequence. Reads were filtered by Hamming distance, with the threshold set by the sequence error rate of each sample in mapped regions. TCRdb cleaned the public reads at Q25 with fastp, built clones with MiXCR and kept in-frame beta chains. Rows with a matching CDR3 protein are joined into one entry that keeps the most common DNA and genes. The V and J calls reflect TCRdb's pipeline rather than the authors' work. This sample is represented by roughly 120,000 distinct CDR3 sequences; roughly 24% of them were singletons. Around 15% of the sample rests with the top ten.

Worth noting for this clonotype: Its antigen is still unknown. Base qualities were left out, and no much larger clone turns up one base away.

The germline V gene yields SGHTA for CDR1 and FQGNSA for CDR2. Unmatched junction bases come to 4, with V trimmed by 4 bases and J by 8 bases. The CDR3, from cysteine to phenylalanine, totals 12 residues. Only the CDR3 DNA is retained, 36 bases long and in frame from the first base. The source is a human donor with low-grade glioma or glioblastoma, undergoing nonglioma brain surgery, or in good health (not recorded which). The specimen was glioma tissue, nonneoplastic brain tissue, or PBMCs (not recorded which). The chain is encoded by TRBV7-2 joined to TRBJ1-2; 7 central bases correspond to TRBD1. The CDR3 has the sequence CASSSQGGGYTF. The DNA sequence is TGTGCCAGCAGCTCCCAGGGGGGGGGCTACACCTTC.